This passage covers 27 T cell receptor beta chains from one sample sequenced in a study of cytomegalovirus exposure and HLA in healthy donors. The PCR ran on 60 Vbeta and 13 Jbeta primers. The repertoire was sequenced with immunoSEQ multiplex PCR; TCRdb's copy has only in-frame clones and lacks some. The sample holds some 80,000 clones, 78% seen once. The sequencing input was PBMCs. These receptors were obtained from a man aged 35 to 55 in good health and CMV-seronegative.

This clone was observed a single time. The rearrangement links TRBV11-1 to TRBJ2-2, with 12 bases matching TRBD2. Looked up from germline, CDR1 is SGHAT and CDR2 is FQDESV (reference sequence). The CDR3 has 18 residues. V lost 2 bases, J lost 4 bases, and 8 bases stayed unmatched. CDR3 sequence reads: CASSLSAGLAGVTGELFF. As DNA, the CDR3 is TGTGCCAGCAGCTTATCAGCGGGACTAGCGGGTGTCACCGGGGAGCTGTTTTTT.

This clone was counted a few times. The V call is TRBV14, the J call TRBJ1-2; D possibly corresponds to TRBD1 (6 bases). The CDR3 is 14 amino acids. Germline loops: CDR1 SGHDN, CDR2 FVKESK. V dropped 1 base and J dropped 1 base, with 7 bases sitting between them. Here the CDR3 DNA reads TGTGCCAGCAGCCAAGGCAGGGGTAACTATGGCTACACCTTC. The encoded protein is CASSQGRGNYGYTF.

Remarks on this clone: A read error may account for a junction end that differs from germline. This chain connects TRBV7-7 to TRBJ1-4; 9 bases agree with TRBD1. Germline CDR1 reads SSHAT; CDR2 reads FNYEAQ (reference sequence). The CDR3 is 13 residues long. CDR3 sequence: CASSTDRGEKLFF. In nucleotides, the CDR3 is TGTGCTAGCAGCACCGACAGGGGGGAAAAACTGTTTTTT.

The chain employs TRBV6-4 and TRBJ2-1; 7 bases are a match to TRBD1. Germline CDR1 and CDR2: MRHNA and SNTAGT. CDR3 length: 14 amino acids. The ends lost 6 bases at V and 2 bases at J; junction bases unmatched: 4. DNA of the CDR3: TGTGCCAGCAGGACAGGGATCCCCTACAATGAGCAGTTCTTC. It yields the protein CASRTGIPYNEQFF.

The chain recombines TRBV7-2 with TRBJ2-5; 7 bases map to TRBD2. Germline assignment: CDR1 SGHTA and CDR2 FQGNSA. Unmatched junction bases numbered 11, after V lost 5 bases and J lost 2 bases. The CDR3 has 16 amino acids. The CDR3 DNA reads TGTGCCAGCAGCCCTAGACTAGCCGACAAACAAGAGACCCAGTACTTC. Translation: CASSPRLADKQETQYF.

The rearrangement links TRBV7-9 to TRBJ2-7; D not certain. Germline V gene lookup returns CDR1 SEHNR and CDR2 FQNEAQ (reference sequence). CDR3 length: 15 amino acids. With 5 bases removed from V and 2 bases from J, the gap between germline ends came to 16 bases. The DNA for the CDR3 is TGTGCCAGCAGCCGAGCAGGTTCAGCCACCTACGAGCAGTACTTC. As protein: CASSRAGSATYEQYF.

V is TRBV2 and J is TRBJ1-5; possibly TRBD1 for D (5 bases). V dropped 2 bases and J dropped 6 bases, with 14 bases sitting between them. Germline lookup yields CDR1 SNHLY and CDR2 FYNNEI. The CDR3 runs to 15 residues. The CDR3 DNA sequence: TGTGCCAGCAGTGAAAGCATCACGGGGGGTCAGCCCCAGCATTTT. The encoded protein is CASSESITGGQPQHF.

V and J are TRBV11-2 and TRBJ2-3, with 12 bases identical to TRBD2. After removal of 5 bases from V and 2 bases from J, the junction contained 5 bases not matched to a gene. This CDR3 contains 16 residues. Per the germline V gene, CDR1 is SGHAT and CDR2 is FQNNGV. CDR3 in amino acids: CASSRLAGEPTDTQYF. CDR3 in DNA: TGTGCCAGCAGCAGACTAGCGGGAGAGCCCACAGATACGCAGTATTTT.

V is TRBV5-1 and J is TRBJ1-1, with D possibly TRBD1 on 6 matching bases. This CDR3 has 14 residues. Per the germline V gene, CDR1 is SGHRS and CDR2 is YFSETQ. V lost 4 bases to trimming and J lost 1 base, with 11 bases between them. CDR3 nucleotides: TGCGCCAGCAGCCTGGAGGGACAGAACACTGAAGCTTTCTTT. Amino acids: CASSLEGQNTEAFF.

This clone was seen a single time. This chain uses TRBV2 with TRBJ2-3; 7 nucleotides agree with TRBD1. Germline V gene sequence: CDR1 SNHLY, CDR2 FYNNEI. The CDR3 is made up of 15 amino acids. With V trimmed by 6 bases and J by 2 bases, 8 bases remained unmatched. This CDR3 reads CASRGDSSYTDTQYF. In DNA, the CDR3 is TGTGCCAGCAGAGGGGACAGCTCCTACACAGATACGCAGTATTTT.

The chain has TRBV7-9 and TRBJ2-7; TRBD1 matches 7 bases. V was pared by 3 bases and J by 0 bases, with 8 bases of the junction left unmatched. The CDR3 length is 16 residues. CDR1 is SEHNR, CDR2 FQNEAQ, per germline (reference sequence). The CDR3 here is CASSFTTGQSSYEQYF. DNA of the CDR3: TGTGCCAGCAGCTTCACGACAGGGCAGAGCTCCTACGAGCAGTACTTC.

The rearrangement joins TRBV29-1 to TRBJ1-2; 7 positions agree with TRBD1. Unmatched junction bases numbered 14, after V lost 5 bases and J lost 8 bases. CDR3 length: 14 amino acids. Germline values: CDR1 SQVTM, CDR2 ANQGSEA. CDR3 nucleotides: TGCAGCGTTCAGATTCAATTGACAGGGTACGGCTACACCTTC. This codes for CSVQIQLTGYGYTF.

This chain uses TRBV20-1 with TRBJ1-2; the match to TRBD1 covers 8 bases. J gave up 12 bases and V 5 bases, and 8 bases lay outside the gene matches. The germline V gene encodes CDR1 DFQATT and CDR2 SNEGSKA (reference sequence). The CDR3 totals 11 residues. For the CDR3, the DNA is TGCAGTGCTGCCCAGGGGGCTCTCCACACCTTC. As protein: CSAAQGALHTF.

In nucleotides, the CDR3 is TGTGCCAGCAGCCAAGGACAGGGGTTTGAAAAACTGTTTTTT. Translated: CASSQGQGFEKLFF. The chain uses TRBV4-2 and TRBJ1-4; 8 positions match TRBD1. The germline gives CDR1 LGHNA, CDR2 YNFKEQ. The CDR3 consists of 14 residues. The ends lost 1 base at V and 7 bases at J; junction bases unmatched: 2.

The chain combines TRBV7-3 with TRBJ2-1, with D perhaps TRBD1 (7 bases). CDR1 is SGHTA, CDR2 FQGTGA, per germline. V was clipped by 5 bases and J by 16 bases, with 21 bases between them. The CDR3 length is 13 residues. DNA for the CDR3: TGTGCCAGCAGCCCCCAGTGGGGGGACAGCATATTCTTC. Residues: CASSPQWGDSIFF.

This chain links TRBV28 with TRBJ2-7, with 8 bases matching TRBD2. CDR3 length equals 15 residues. Germline CDR1 reads MDHEN; CDR2 reads SYDVKM. J lost 0 bases, V lost 5 bases, and 6 bases had no gene match. Here the CDR3 reads CASSLSGVSSYEQYF. CDR3 nucleotides: TGTGCCAGCAGTCTTAGCGGGGTGAGCTCCTACGAGCAGTACTTC.

This clone was seen a handful of times. V and J are TRBV7-9 and TRBJ1-5, with D perhaps TRBD1 (5 bases). Germline CDR1 SEHNR, CDR2 FQNEAQ (reference sequence). Trimming left V 6 bases short and J 2 bases short, with 8 bases between. This CDR3 region has 13 residues. The CDR3 loop is CASSSQGNQPQHF. The DNA for the CDR3 is TGTGCCAGCAGTTCACAGGGCAATCAGCCCCAGCATTTT.

The V gene is TRBV29-1, the J gene TRBJ2-1; tentatively, D is TRBD1 (5 bases). CDR1 SQVTM and CDR2 ANQGSEA come from the germline V gene. The V end was cut by 5 bases, the J end by 0 bases, with 14 bases between. The CDR3 is made up of 15 amino acids. CDR3 in DNA: TGCAGCGTTCAATCTGGGGCCAACTCCTACAATGAGCAGTTCTTC. It encodes CSVQSGANSYNEQFF.

The chain carries TRBV7-2 and TRBJ1-5, with D maybe TRBD1 (6 bases). The CDR3 consists of 15 residues. Per the germline V gene, CDR1 is SGHTA and CDR2 is FQGNSA. With 5 bases removed from V and 0 bases from J, the gap between germline ends came to 11 bases. The CDR3 is CASSPRGFSNQPQHF. CDR3 DNA sequence: TGTGCCAGCAGCCCTAGGGGGTTTAGCAATCAGCCCCAGCATTTT.

The genes are TRBV18 and TRBJ2-3, with 9 bases that match TRBD1. The germline V gene has CDR1 KGHSH and CDR2 LQKENI. The J segment lost 5 bases and the V segment lost 0 bases, leaving 6 bases of the junction unmatched. This CDR3 spans 16 amino acids. The CDR3 DNA reads as TGTGCCAGCTCACCACCGGACAGGGGAATAGGAGATACGCAGTATTTT. Protein sequence: CASSPPDRGIGDTQYF.

This clone was picked up a small number of times. V and J are TRBV27 and TRBJ2-7, with TRBD2 as a possible D gene (6 bases). V lost 2 bases and J lost 4, with 9 bases in between. CDR1 is MNHEY and CDR2 is SMNVEV in the germline V gene (reference sequence). The CDR3 is 13 amino acids. In DNA, the CDR3 is TGTGCCAGCAGTTTAGGTGGGAGGTACGAGCAGTACTTC. Protein product: CASSLGGRYEQYF.

V and J are TRBV30 and TRBJ2-1; D is possibly TRBD2 (6 bases). V was cut by 2 bases and J by 7 bases, with 9 bases left in between. The CDR3 is 12 amino acids. Germline V gene sequence: CDR1 GTSNPN, CDR2 SVGIG (reference sequence). The CDR3 bases are TGTGCCTGGAGTCTCGGAGGGAATGAGCAGTTCTTC. It is translated as CAWSLGGNEQFF. Complete variable domain (other parts from reference TRBV30 and TRBJ2-1): SQTIHQWPATLVQPVGSPLSLECTVEGTSNPNLYWYRQAAGRGLQLLFYSVGIGQISSEVPQNLSASRPQDRQFILSSKKLLLSDSGFYLCAWSLGGNEQFFGPGTRLTVL.

The chain couples TRBV19 to TRBJ1-5, with a tentative D call TRBD1 (5 bases). Trimming left V 8 bases short and J 6 bases short, with 17 bases between. The CDR3 runs 14 residues. The germline V gene has CDR1 LNHDA and CDR2 SQIVND (reference sequence). CDR3 DNA sequence: TGTGCCAGTCATTCGATTCAGGGCTTTCAGCCCCAGCATTTT. This sequence encodes CASHSIQGFQPQHF.

V is TRBV18 and J is TRBJ2-5; maybe TRBD1 (5 bases). Germline values: CDR1 KGHSH, CDR2 LQKENI. With 6 bases removed from V and 3 bases from J, the gap between germline ends came to 11 bases. This CDR3 has 13 amino acids. This CDR3 is CASSTGAEETQYF. CDR3 nucleotide sequence: TGTGCCAGCTCCACAGGTGCGGAAGAGACCCAGTACTTC.

This chain connects TRBV14 to TRBJ2-1; D remains ambiguous. Germline lookup yields CDR1 SGHDN and CDR2 FVKESK. Trimming shortened V by 5 bases and J by 7 bases, and 6 bases separated the two germline ends. The CDR3 is 11 amino acids. The CDR3 sequence is CASSLLNEQFF. The CDR3, as DNA: TGTGCCAGCAGCTTATTAAATGAGCAGTTCTTC.

The J gene is TRBJ1-2, the V gene TRBV28, with 9 bases that match TRBD1. Germline values: CDR1 MDHEN, CDR2 SYDVKM. The CDR3 totals 16 residues. V dropped 6 bases and J dropped 4; count of bases not matched to a gene: 12. CDR3 sequence: CASSPQGQGLVYGYTF. The CDR3 DNA is TGTGCCAGCAGCCCCCAGGGACAGGGCCTAGTCTATGGCTACACCTTC.

The chain recombines TRBV18 with TRBJ2-2, with 8 bases lining up with TRBD1. The CDR3 has 17 amino acids. CDR1 and CDR2 (germline): KGHSH, LQKENI. J gave up 0 bases and V 0 bases, and 3 bases lay outside the gene matches. CDR3 region: CASSPPNRGTNTGELFF. DNA of the CDR3: TGTGCCAGCTCACCACCGAACAGGGGGACGAACACCGGGGAGCTGTTTTTT.